The clone carrying this T cell receptor beta chain has a single count. Sequencing used immunoSEQ multiplex PCR; TCRdb keeps in-frame clones, though not all of them. The data contain some 2,500 clones, about 86% of them singletons. The CDR3 has 14 residues. With 1 base clipped from V and 0 bases from J, the junction kept 0 bases outside the gene matches. Per the germline V gene, CDR1 is SGHNT and CDR2 is YYREEE (reference sequence). The data were taken from a study of immune evolution from preneoplasia to lung adenocarcinoma. Sequencing was carried out using FFPE invasive lung adenocarcinoma tissue. The clonotype comes from a person aged 65-85 years with invasive lung adenocarcinoma. The rearrangement joins TRBV5-4 to TRBJ2-7; TRBD1 matches at 8 bases. The DNA of the CDR3 is TGTGCCAGCAGCTTGCAGGGGGCCTCCTACGAGCAGTACTTC. Its translation: CASSLQGASYEQYF.